Listed below are T cell receptor beta chains from one sample, sequenced in a study of response to subunit inactivated influenza vaccine. MiXCR was run by TCRdb on the RT-PCR reads, yielding one entry per CDR3 protein. The sample carries 500,000 to 600,000 distinct CDR3 sequences, roughly 12% recorded once. The material was PBMCs from blood, obtained on the day of vaccination. These receptors came from a man in his forties or fifties who received an inactivated influenza vaccine. CDR3s include the opening cysteine and the closing phenylalanine or tryptophan. Fields, in order: D gene, J gene, clone size, V gene, CDR3 DNA, CDR3 protein. A D gene is named only where the DNA matches it firmly. Size values are once, few and many counts, or a class for expanded clones, and some rows have none.

D: .; J: TRBJ2-1; size: .; V: TRBV28; DNA: TGTGCCAGCAGTCCCAGGAGGGCCTCCTACAATGAGCAGTTCTTC; CDR3: CASSPRRASYNEQFF
D: TRBD2; J: TRBJ2-7; size: few; V: TRBV7-2; DNA: TGTGCCAGCAGCTGGGAGGGCGGGCTTACCTACGAGCAGTACTTC; CDR3: CASSWEGGLTYEQYF
D: .; J: TRBJ2-3; size: few; V: TRBV30; DNA: TGTGCCTGGACTAAACCTAGCACAGATACGCAGTATTTT; CDR3: CAWTKPSTDTQYF
D: .; J: TRBJ2-3; size: .; V: TRBV5-4; DNA: TGTGCCAGCAGAAATCCCTCCGGGACGCCAACAGATACGCAGTATTTT; CDR3: CASRNPSGTPTDTQYF
D: TRBD1; J: TRBJ1-1; size: few; V: TRBV11-2; DNA: TGTGCCAGCAGCTTAACAGGGGGCATGACTGAAGCTTTCTTT; CDR3: CASSLTGGMTEAFF
D: .; J: TRBJ2-5; size: many; V: TRBV4-2; DNA: TGTGCCAGCAGCCAAGAAGACTACCAAGAGACCCAGTACTTC; CDR3: CASSQEDYQETQYF
D: .; J: TRBJ1-5; size: many; V: TRBV7-2; DNA: TGTGCCAGCAGCGCCAAGCCCAATCAGCCCCAGCATTTT; CDR3: CASSAKPNQPQHF
D: .; J: TRBJ2-3; size: .; V: TRBV7-6; DNA: TGTGCCAGCAGCCCAACGACCACTCGCACAGATACGCAGTATTTT; CDR3: CASSPTTTRTDTQYF
D: TRBD2; J: TRBJ2-1; size: many; V: TRBV11-1; DNA: TGTGCCAGCAGCTCAACTAGCGGGACTAACTCCTACAATGAGCAGTTCTTC; CDR3: CASSSTSGTNSYNEQFF
D: .; J: TRBJ2-2; size: .; V: TRBV20-1; DNA: TGCAGTGCTAGAGATATAAGGAGGGGAGAGTCCGGGGAGCTGTTTTTT; CDR3: CSARDIRRGESGELFF
D: .; J: TRBJ2-7; size: .; V: TRBV6-2/TRBV6-3; DNA: TGTGCCATCTCGGGGGCAGGGAGAACCTACGAGCAGTACTTC; CDR3: CAISGAGRTYEQYF
D: .; J: TRBJ2-3; size: few; V: TRBV7-6; DNA: TGTGCCAGCAGCTTAAACATGGCGGGAATCCCAGATACGCAGTATTTT; CDR3: CASSLNMAGIPDTQYF
D: .; J: TRBJ1-5; size: many; V: TRBV5-1; DNA: TGCGCCAGCAGCACTAACAGGAGTTCGGATCAGCCCCAGCATTTT; CDR3: CASSTNRSSDQPQHF
D: TRBD2; J: TRBJ2-1; size: few; V: TRBV9; DNA: TGTGCCAGCAGCGCGCGGGAGGGAGCCTACAATGAGCAGTTCTTC; CDR3: CASSAREGAYNEQFF
D: .; J: TRBJ2-2; size: many; V: TRBV11-1; DNA: TGTGCCAGCAGCTTAAGTATGTCTTTCGGGGTCAGCACCGGGGAGCTGTTTTTT; CDR3: CASSLSMSFGVSTGELFF
D: TRBD2; J: TRBJ2-1; size: few; V: TRBV20-1; DNA: TGCAGTGCTAGTGAGGGACTAGAGACTGAGCAGTTCTTC; CDR3: CSASEGLETEQFF
D: .; J: TRBJ2-1; size: .; V: TRBV12-3/TRBV12-4; DNA: TGTGCCAGCAGTCCCCCCCGCGGGATTGTGTACGAGCAGTTCTTC; CDR3: CASSPPRGIVYEQFF
D: .; J: TRBJ2-7; size: few; V: TRBV7-8; DNA: TGTGCCAGCAGCTTTAGACCGGGAAACTACGAGCAGTACTTC; CDR3: CASSFRPGNYEQYF
D: .; J: TRBJ2-1; size: few; V: TRBV6-2/TRBV6-3; DNA: TGTGCCAGCAGTGGGGCTCACAATGAGCAGTTCTTC; CDR3: CASSGAHNEQFF
D: .; J: TRBJ1-3; size: few; V: TRBV6-1; DNA: TGTGCCAGCAGTGAAGGGCAGAGCTCTGGAAACACCATATATTTT; CDR3: CASSEGQSSGNTIYF
D: .; J: TRBJ2-7; size: few; V: TRBV4-1; DNA: TGCGCCAGCAGCCATAACACGGGGTCCTACGAGCAGTACTTC; CDR3: CASSHNTGSYEQYF
D: .; J: TRBJ2-2; size: few; V: TRBV20-1; DNA: TGCAGTGCTAGCACGCGGGGGCACACCGGGGAGCTGTTTTTT; CDR3: CSASTRGHTGELFF
D: .; J: TRBJ1-4; size: .; V: TRBV29-1; DNA: TGCAGCACCCGGGGGCTGACTGAAAAACTGTTTTTT; CDR3: CSTRGLTEKLFF
D: .; J: TRBJ2-6; size: .; V: TRBV29-1; DNA: TGCAGCGTAACTCTTGGGCAATTCTCTGGGGCCAACGTCCTGACTTTC; CDR3: CSVTLGQFSGANVLTF
D: .; J: TRBJ1-2; size: .; V: TRBV20-1; DNA: TGCAGTGCTATCGGGGGGAGATATGGCTACACCTTC; CDR3: CSAIGGRYGYTF
D: .; J: TRBJ2-1; size: .; V: TRBV7-6; DNA: TGTGCCAGCAGCCCAACCTTGGGGGGAGGCAATGAGCAGTTCTTC; CDR3: CASSPTLGGGNEQFF
D: .; J: TRBJ1-2; size: few; V: TRBV21-1; DNA: TGTGCCAGCAGCAAAGGGATCGGGACTTCACACGACTATGGCTACACCTTC; CDR3: CASSKGIGTSHDYGYTF
D: TRBD2; J: TRBJ2-3; size: few; V: TRBV12-3/TRBV12-4; DNA: TGTGCCAGCAGTTTGAGGACTAGCGGGAGGGGATCCCTCGTGCAGTATTTT; CDR3: CASSLRTSGRGSLVQYF
D: TRBD2; J: TRBJ2-7; size: few; V: TRBV7-2; DNA: TGTGCCAGCAGCCTGGGACTAGTTTCCTTGGGTGAGCAGTACTTC; CDR3: CASSLGLVSLGEQYF
D: .; J: TRBJ2-7; size: few; V: TRBV5-5; DNA: TGTGCCAGCAGCTTGCGGGACACATACTACGAGCAGTACTTC; CDR3: CASSLRDTYYEQYF
D: TRBD1; J: TRBJ1-1; size: .; V: TRBV20-1; DNA: TGCAGTGCTAAGAATCGGGACAGGGGGATGAACACTGAAGCTTTCTTT; CDR3: CSAKNRDRGMNTEAFF
D: TRBD2; J: TRBJ2-5; size: many; V: TRBV7-6; DNA: TGTGCCAGCAGCTTAGCGACTAGCGGAGAGACCCAGTACTTC; CDR3: CASSLATSGETQYF
D: .; J: TRBJ2-6; size: .; V: TRBV27; DNA: TGTGCCAGCAGTTTATTTTCTGTAGGTGGGGCCAACGTCCTGACTTTC; CDR3: CASSLFSVGGANVLTF
D: .; J: TRBJ1-5; size: .; V: TRBV20-1; DNA: TGCAGTGCTCGGACTAGCAATCAGCCCCAGCATTTT; CDR3: CSARTSNQPQHF
D: TRBD2; J: TRBJ2-1; size: few; V: TRBV10-3; DNA: TGTGCCATCTCTAGCGGGGGCCACAATGAGCAGTTCTTC; CDR3: CAISSGGHNEQFF
D: TRBD2; J: TRBJ2-5; size: few; V: TRBV7-2; DNA: TGTGCCAGCAGCTTATCCGGACTAGCGGGACAAGAGACCCAGTACTTC; CDR3: CASSLSGLAGQETQYF
D: TRBD1; J: TRBJ2-1; size: .; V: TRBV24-1; DNA: TGTGCCACCAGTGATTTGGGGATCGGACAGGGGGCTCAGTTCTTC; CDR3: CATSDLGIGQGAQFF
D: TRBD2; J: TRBJ2-5; size: once; V: TRBV23-1; DNA: TGCGCCAGCAGTCAATCGACTAGCGTCGACCAAGAGACCCAGTACTTC; CDR3: CASSQSTSVDQETQYF
D: TRBD1; J: TRBJ1-5; size: .; V: TRBV12-3/TRBV12-4; DNA: TGTGCCAGCAGTAAGGGACAGGGTAAGAATCAGCCCCAGCATTTT; CDR3: CASSKGQGKNQPQHF
D: .; J: TRBJ2-5; size: few; V: TRBV6-1; DNA: TGTGCCAGCAGTGGAAGGGGAGCAGGAGAGACCCAGTACTTC; CDR3: CASSGRGAGETQYF
D: TRBD2; J: TRBJ2-7; size: .; V: TRBV7-2; DNA: TGTGCCAGCAGCTTAGCCATCGGGACTACCGGCTTTTACGAGCAGTACTTC; CDR3: CASSLAIGTTGFYEQYF
D: .; J: TRBJ1-6; size: .; V: TRBV27; DNA: TGTGCCAGCAGTCCCCACGAGTCACCCCTCCACTTT; CDR3: CASSPHESPLHF
D: .; J: TRBJ2-7; size: few; V: TRBV10-3; DNA: TGTGCCATCAGTATCAGCGGCTCCTACGAGCAGTACTTC; CDR3: CAISISGSYEQYF
D: .; J: TRBJ1-5; size: many; V: TRBV3-1; DNA: TGTGCCAGCAGCCAAGGGGCAGGCGCTCAGCCCCAGCATTTT; CDR3: CASSQGAGAQPQHF
D: .; J: TRBJ1-6; size: .; V: TRBV20-1; DNA: TGCAGTGCTAGGGCATCCACAGGGACGAATTCACCCCTCCACTTT; CDR3: CSARASTGTNSPLHF
D: TRBD1; J: TRBJ2-3; size: .; V: TRBV20-1; DNA: TGCAGTGCTAGAGCTAAGACAGGGAGCACAGATACGCAGTATTTT; CDR3: CSARAKTGSTDTQYF